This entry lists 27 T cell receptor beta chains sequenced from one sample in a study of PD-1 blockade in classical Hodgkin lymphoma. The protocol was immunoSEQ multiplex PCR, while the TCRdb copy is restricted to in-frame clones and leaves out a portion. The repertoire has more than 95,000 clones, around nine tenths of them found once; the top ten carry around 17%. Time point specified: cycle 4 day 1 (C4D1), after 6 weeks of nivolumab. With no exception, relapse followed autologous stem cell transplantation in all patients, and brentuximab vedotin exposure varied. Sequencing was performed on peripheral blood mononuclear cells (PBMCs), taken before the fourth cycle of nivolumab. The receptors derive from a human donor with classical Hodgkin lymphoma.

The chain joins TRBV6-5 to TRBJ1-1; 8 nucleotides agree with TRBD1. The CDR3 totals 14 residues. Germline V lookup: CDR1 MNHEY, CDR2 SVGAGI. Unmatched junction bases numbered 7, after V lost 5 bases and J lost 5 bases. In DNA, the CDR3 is TGTGCCAGCAGTCAGGACAGGGCGGGTACTGAAGCTTTCTTT. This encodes CASSQDRAGTEAFF.

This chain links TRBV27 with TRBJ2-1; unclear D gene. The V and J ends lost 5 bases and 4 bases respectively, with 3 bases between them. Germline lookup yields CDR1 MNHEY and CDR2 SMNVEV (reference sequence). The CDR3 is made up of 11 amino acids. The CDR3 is CASSVYNEQFF. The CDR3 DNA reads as TGTGCCAGCAGTGTTTACAATGAGCAGTTCTTC.

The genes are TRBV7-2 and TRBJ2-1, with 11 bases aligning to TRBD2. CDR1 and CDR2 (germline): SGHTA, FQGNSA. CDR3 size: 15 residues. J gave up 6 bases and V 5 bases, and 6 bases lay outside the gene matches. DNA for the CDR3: TGTGCCAGCAGCAATAGCGGGAGGGCCTTCAATGAGCAGTTCTTC. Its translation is CASSNSGRAFNEQFF.

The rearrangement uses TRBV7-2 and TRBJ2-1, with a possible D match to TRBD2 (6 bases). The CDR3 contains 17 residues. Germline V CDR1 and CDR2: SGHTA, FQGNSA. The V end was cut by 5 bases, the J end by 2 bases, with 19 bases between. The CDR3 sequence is CASSRPLAAIPYNEQFF. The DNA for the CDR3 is TGTGCCAGCAGCCGCCCATTAGCGGCTATACCCTACAATGAGCAGTTCTTC.

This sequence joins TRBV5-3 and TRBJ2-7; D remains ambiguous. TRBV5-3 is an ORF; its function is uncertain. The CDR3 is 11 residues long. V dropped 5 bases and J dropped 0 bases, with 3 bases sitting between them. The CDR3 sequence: CARRASYEQYF. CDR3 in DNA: TGTGCCAGAAGGGCCTCCTACGAGCAGTACTTC.

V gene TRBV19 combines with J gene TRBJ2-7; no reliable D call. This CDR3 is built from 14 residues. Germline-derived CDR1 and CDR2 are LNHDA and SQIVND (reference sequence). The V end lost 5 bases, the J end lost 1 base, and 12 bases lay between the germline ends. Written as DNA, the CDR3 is TGTGCCAGTAGTCTCATGGCGGAATCCTACGAGCAGTACTTC. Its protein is CASSLMAESYEQYF.

Here the CDR3 reads CASRDRNSNQPQHF. The CDR3, as DNA: TGTGCCAGCAGAGACAGAAATAGCAATCAGCCCCAGCATTTT. The chain joins TRBV6-1 to TRBJ1-5, with D possibly being TRBD1 (5 bases). Germline values: CDR1 MNHNS, CDR2 SASEGT. V lost 6 bases and J 0 bases, leaving 9 bases between the germline ends. CDR3 size: 14 residues.

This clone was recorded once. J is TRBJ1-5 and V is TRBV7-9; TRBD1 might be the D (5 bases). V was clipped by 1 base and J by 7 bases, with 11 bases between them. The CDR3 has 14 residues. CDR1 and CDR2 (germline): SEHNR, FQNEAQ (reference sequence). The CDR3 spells CASSLGGSGQPQHF. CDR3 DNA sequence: TGTGCCAGCAGCTTAGGGGGCTCGGGGCAGCCCCAGCATTTT.

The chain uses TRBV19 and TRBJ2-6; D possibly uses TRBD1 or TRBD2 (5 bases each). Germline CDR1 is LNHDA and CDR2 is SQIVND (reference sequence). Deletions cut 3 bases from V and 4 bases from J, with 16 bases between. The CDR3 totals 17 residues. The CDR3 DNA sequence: TGTGCCAGTAGTATTCCTAGGGACGGCCCCGGGGCCAACGTCCTGACTTTC. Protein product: CASSIPRDGPGANVLTF.

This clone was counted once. CDR3 nucleotide sequence: TGTGCCAGCAAGCTCCACCGAGACAGTAACTATGGCTACACCTTC. This encodes CASKLHRDSNYGYTF. The V call is TRBV6-5, the J call TRBJ1-2; D is perhaps TRBD1 (5 bases). V lost 7 bases and J lost 1, with 16 bases in between. Germline assignment: CDR1 MNHEY and CDR2 SVGAGI. The CDR3 has 15 amino acids.

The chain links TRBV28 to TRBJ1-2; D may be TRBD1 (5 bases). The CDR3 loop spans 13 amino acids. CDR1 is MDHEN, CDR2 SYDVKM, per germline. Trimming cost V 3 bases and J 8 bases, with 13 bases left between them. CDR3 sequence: CASSLGRGRGYTF. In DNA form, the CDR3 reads TGTGCCAGCAGTTTGGGGAGGGGTCGCGGCTACACCTTC.

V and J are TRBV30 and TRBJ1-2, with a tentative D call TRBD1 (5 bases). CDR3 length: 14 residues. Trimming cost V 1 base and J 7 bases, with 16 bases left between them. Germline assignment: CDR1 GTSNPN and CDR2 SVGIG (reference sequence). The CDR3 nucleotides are TGTGCCTGGAGTGCTGAGGGGCCCTCGGGTGGCTACACCTTC. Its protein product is CAWSAEGPSGGYTF. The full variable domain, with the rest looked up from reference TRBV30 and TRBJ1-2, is SQTIHQWPATLVQPVGSPLSLECTVEGTSNPNLYWYRQAAGRGLQLLFYSVGIGQISSEVPQNLSASRPQDRQFILSSKKLLLSDSGFYLCAWSAEGPSGGYTFGSGTRLTVV.

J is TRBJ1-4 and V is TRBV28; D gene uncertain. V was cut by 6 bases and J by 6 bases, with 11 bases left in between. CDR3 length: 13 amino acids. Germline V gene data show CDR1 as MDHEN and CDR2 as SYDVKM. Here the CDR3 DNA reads TGTGCCAGCAGCCCAACCTGGGATGAAAAACTGTTTTTT. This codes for CASSPTWDEKLFF. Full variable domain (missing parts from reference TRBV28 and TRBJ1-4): DVKVTQSSRYLVKRTGEKVFLECVQDMDHENMFWYRQDPGLGLRLIYFSYDVKMKEKGDIPEGYSVSREKKERFSLILESASTNQTSMYLCASSPTWDEKLFFGSGTQLSVL.

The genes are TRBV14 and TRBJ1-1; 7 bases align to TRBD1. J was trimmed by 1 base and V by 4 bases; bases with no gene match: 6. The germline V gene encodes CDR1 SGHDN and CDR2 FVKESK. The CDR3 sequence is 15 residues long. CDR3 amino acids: CASSRQGHPNTEAFF. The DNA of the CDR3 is TGTGCCAGCAGCCGACAGGGACATCCGAACACTGAAGCTTTCTTT.

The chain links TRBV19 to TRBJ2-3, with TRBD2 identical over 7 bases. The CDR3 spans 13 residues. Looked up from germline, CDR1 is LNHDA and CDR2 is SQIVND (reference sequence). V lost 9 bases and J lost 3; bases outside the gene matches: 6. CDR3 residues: CASRPSGTDTQYF. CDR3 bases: TGTGCCAGCCGGCCTAGCGGAACAGATACGCAGTATTTT.

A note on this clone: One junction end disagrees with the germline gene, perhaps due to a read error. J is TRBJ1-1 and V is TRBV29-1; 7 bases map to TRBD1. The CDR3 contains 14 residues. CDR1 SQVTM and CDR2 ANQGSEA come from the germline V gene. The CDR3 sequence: CSVKEGQRNTEAFF. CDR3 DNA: TGCAGCGTTAAAGAGGGACAGCGGAACACTGAAGCTTTCTTT. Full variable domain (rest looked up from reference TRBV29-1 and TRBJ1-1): SAVISQKPSRDICQRGTSLTIQCQVDSQVTMMFWYRQQPGQSLTLIATANQGSEATYESGFVIDKFPISRPNLTFSTLTVSNMSPEDSSIYLCSVKEGQRNTEAFFGQGTRLTVV.

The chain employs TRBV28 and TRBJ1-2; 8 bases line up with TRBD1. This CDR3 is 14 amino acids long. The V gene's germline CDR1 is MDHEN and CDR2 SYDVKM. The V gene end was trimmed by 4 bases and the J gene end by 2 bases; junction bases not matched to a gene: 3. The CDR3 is CASSSPGGNYGYTF. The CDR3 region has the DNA TGTGCCAGCAGTTCTCCAGGGGGCAACTATGGCTACACCTTC.

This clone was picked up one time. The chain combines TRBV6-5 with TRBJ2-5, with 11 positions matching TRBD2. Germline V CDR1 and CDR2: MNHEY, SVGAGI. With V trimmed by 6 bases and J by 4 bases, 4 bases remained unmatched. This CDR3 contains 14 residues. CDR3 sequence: CASRLAGALETQYF. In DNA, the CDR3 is TGTGCCAGCAGACTAGCGGGAGCCTTAGAGACCCAGTACTTC.

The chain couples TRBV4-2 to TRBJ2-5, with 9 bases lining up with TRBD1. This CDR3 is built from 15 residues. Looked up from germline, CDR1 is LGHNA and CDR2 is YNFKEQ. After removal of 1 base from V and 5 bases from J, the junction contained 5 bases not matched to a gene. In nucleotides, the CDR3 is TGTGCCAGCAGCCAAGGCGGGACAGGGTCTGAGACCCAGTACTTC. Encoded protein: CASSQGGTGSETQYF.

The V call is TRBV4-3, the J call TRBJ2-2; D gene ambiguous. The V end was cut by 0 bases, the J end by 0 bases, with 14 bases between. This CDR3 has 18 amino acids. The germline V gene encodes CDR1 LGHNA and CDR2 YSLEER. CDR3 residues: CASSQDIWRPSNTGELFF. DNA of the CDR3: TGCGCCAGCAGCCAAGATATCTGGCGGCCCTCGAACACCGGGGAGCTGTTTTTT.

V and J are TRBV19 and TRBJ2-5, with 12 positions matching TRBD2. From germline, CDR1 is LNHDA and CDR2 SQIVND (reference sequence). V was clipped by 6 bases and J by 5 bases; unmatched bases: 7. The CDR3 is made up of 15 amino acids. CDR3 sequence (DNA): TGTGCCAGTAGAACCCGGACTAGCGGGAAGGAGACCCAGTACTTC. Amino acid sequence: CASRTRTSGKETQYF.

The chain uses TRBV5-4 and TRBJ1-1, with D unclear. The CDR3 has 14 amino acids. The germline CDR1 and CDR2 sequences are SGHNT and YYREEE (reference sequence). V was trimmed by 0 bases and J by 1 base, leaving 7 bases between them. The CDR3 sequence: CASSLGTENTEAFF. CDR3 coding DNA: TGTGCCAGCAGCTTGGGCACAGAGAACACTGAAGCTTTCTTT.

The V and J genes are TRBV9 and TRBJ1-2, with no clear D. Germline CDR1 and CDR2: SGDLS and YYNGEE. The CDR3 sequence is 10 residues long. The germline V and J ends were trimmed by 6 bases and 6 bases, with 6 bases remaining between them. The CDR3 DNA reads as TGTGCCAGCAAGGCGGATGGCTACACCTTC. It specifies CASKADGYTF.

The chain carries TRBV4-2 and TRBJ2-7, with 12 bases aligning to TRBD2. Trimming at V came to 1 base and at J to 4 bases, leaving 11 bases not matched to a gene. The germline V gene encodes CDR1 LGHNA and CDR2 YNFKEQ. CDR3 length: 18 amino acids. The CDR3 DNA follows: TGTGCCAGCAGCCAAGTTCCTAGCGGGAGGGCCTTTTCTTACGAGCAGTACTTC. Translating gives CASSQVPSGRAFSYEQYF.

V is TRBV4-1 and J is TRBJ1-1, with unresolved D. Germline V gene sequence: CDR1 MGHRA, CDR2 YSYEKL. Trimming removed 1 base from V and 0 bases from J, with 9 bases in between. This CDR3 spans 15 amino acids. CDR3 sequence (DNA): TGCGCCAGCAGCCAAGGAAAACTCATGAACACTGAAGCTTTCTTT. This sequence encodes CASSQGKLMNTEAFF.

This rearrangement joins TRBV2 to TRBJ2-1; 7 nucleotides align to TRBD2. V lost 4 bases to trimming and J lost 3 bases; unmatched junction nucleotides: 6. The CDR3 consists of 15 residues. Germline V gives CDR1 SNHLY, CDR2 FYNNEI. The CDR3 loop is CASSVESSGYNEQFF. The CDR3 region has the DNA TGTGCCAGCAGTGTTGAGTCTAGCGGCTACAATGAGCAGTTCTTC.

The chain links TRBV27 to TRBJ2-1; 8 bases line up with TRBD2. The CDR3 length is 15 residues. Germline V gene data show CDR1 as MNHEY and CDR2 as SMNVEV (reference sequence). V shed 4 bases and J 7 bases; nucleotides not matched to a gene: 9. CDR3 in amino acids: CASSSPGLAGNEQFF. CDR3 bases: TGTGCCAGCAGTTCCCCCGGTTTAGCGGGGAATGAGCAGTTCTTC.